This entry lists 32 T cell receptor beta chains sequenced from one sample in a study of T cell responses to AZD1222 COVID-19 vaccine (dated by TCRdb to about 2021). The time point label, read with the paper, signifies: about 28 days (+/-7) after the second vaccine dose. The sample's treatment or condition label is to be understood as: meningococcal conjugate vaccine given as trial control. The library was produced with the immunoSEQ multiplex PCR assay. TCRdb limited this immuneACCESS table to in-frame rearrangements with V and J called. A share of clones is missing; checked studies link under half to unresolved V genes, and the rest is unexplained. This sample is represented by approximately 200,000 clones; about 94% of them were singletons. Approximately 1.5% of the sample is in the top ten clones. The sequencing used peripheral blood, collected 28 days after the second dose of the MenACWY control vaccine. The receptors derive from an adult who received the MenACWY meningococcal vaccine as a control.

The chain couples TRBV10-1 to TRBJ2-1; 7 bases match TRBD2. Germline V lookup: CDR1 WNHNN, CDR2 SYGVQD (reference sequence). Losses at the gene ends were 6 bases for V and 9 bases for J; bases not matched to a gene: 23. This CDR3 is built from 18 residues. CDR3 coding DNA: TGCGCCAGCAGACAAGGCGGCGAAGGGCTAGCGGTCTGGAGTGAGCAGTTCTTC. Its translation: CASRQGGEGLAVWSEQFF.

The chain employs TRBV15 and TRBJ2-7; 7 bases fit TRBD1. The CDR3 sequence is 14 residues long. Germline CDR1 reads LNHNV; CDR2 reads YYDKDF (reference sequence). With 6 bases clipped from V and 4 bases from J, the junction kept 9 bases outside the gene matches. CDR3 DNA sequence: TGTGCCACCAGTTCCTCCGTGACAGGGTACGAGCAGTACTTC. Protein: CATSSSVTGYEQYF.

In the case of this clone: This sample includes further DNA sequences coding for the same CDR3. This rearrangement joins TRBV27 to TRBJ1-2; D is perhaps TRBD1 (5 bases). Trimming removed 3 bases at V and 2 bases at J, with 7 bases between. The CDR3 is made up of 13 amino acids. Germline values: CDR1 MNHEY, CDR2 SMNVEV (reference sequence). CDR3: CASSLTVNYGYTF. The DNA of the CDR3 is TGTGCCAGCAGTTTGACAGTCAACTATGGCTACACCTTC.

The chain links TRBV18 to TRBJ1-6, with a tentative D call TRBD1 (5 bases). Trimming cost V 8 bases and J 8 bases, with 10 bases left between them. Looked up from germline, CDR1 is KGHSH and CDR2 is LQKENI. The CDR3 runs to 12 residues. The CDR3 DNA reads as TGTGCCAGCGGAGGGACCGATTCACCCCTCCACTTT. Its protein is CASGGTDSPLHF. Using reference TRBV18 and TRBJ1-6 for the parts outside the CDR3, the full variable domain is NAGVMQNPRHLVRRRGQEARLRCSPMKGHSHVYWYRQLPEEGLKFMVYLQKENIIDESGMPKERFSAEFPKEGPSILRIQQVVRGDSAAYFCASGGTDSPLHFGNGTRLTVT.

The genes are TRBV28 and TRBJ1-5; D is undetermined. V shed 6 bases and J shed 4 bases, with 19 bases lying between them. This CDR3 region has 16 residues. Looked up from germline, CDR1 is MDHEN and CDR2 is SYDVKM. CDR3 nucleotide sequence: TGTGCCAGCAGCCTCAACCTGACACCCCCTAATCAGCCCCAGCATTTT. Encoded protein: CASSLNLTPPNQPQHF.

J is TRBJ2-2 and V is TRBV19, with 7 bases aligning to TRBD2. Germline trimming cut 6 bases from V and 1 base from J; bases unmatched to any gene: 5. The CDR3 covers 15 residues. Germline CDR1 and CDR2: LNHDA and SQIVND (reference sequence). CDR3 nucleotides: TGTGCCAGTAGAGGCGGGAGCTTGAACACCGGGGAGCTGTTTTTT. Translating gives CASRGGSLNTGELFF.

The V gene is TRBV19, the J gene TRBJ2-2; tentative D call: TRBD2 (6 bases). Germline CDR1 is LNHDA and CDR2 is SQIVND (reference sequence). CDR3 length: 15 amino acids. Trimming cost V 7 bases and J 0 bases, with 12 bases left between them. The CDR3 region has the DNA TGTGCCAGTAAGACCGGGGGAGCGAACACCGGGGAGCTGTTTTTT. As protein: CASKTGGANTGELFF.

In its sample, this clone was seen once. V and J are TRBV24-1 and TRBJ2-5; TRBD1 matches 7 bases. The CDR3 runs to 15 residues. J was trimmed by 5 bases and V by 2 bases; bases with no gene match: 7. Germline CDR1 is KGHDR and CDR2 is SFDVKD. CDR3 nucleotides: TGTGCCACCAGTGATTCACAGGGGTTGGGGGAGACCCAGTACTTC. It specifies CATSDSQGLGETQYF.

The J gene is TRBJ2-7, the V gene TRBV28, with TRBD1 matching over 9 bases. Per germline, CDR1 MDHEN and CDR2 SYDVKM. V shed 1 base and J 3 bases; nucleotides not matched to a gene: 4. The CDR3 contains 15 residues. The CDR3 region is CASSLFGDRDYEQYF. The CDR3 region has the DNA TGTGCCAGCAGTTTATTCGGGGACAGGGACTACGAGCAGTACTTC.

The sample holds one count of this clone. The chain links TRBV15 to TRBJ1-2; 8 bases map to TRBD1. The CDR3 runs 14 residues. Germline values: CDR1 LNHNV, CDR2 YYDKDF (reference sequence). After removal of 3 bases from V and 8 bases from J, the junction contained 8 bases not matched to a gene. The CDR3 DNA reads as TGTGCCACCAGCAGGGATCGGACAGGGTCGGGCTACACCTTC. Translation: CATSRDRTGSGYTF.

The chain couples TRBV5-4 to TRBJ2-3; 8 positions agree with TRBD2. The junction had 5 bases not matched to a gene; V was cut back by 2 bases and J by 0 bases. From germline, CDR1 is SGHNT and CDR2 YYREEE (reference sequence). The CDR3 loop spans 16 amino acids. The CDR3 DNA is TGTGCCAGCAGCTTTCAAGCGGGGGTTAGCACAGATACGCAGTATTTT. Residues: CASSFQAGVSTDTQYF.

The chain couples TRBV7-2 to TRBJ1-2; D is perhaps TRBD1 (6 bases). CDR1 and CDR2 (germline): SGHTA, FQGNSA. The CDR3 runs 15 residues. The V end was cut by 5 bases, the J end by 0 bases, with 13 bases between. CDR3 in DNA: TGTGCCAGCAGCCGCAGGACAGAGACTAACTATGGCTACACCTTC. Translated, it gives CASSRRTETNYGYTF.

The CDR3 sequence is CASSAGTSGAYEQYF. Here the CDR3 DNA reads TGTGCCAGCAGCGCCGGGACTAGCGGCGCCTACGAGCAGTACTTC. The chain is built from TRBV9 and TRBJ2-7; 11 bases line up with TRBD2. In germline, CDR1 is SGDLS, CDR2 YYNGEE. V was clipped by 3 bases and J by 2 bases; unmatched bases: 4. This CDR3 has 15 residues.

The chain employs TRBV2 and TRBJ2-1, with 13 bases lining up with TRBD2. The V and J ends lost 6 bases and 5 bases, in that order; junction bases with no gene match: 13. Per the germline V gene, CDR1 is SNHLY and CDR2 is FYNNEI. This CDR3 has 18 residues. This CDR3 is CASRAPLGLAGLNNEQFF. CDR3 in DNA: TGTGCCAGCAGGGCCCCGTTGGGACTAGCGGGACTTAACAATGAGCAGTTCTTC.

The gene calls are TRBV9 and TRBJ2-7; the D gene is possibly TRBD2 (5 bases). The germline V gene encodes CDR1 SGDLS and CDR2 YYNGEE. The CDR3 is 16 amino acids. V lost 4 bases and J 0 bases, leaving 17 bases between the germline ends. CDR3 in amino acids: CASSPNYERFSYEQYF. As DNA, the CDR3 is TGTGCCAGCAGCCCCAATTACGAGCGGTTCTCCTACGAGCAGTACTTC.

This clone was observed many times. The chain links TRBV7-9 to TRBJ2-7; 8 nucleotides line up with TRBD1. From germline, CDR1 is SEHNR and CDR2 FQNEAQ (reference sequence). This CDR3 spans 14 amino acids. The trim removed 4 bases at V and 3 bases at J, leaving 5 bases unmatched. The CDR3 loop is CASSSTTGVYEQYF. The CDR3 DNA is TGTGCCAGCAGCTCAACGACAGGGGTCTACGAGCAGTACTTC.

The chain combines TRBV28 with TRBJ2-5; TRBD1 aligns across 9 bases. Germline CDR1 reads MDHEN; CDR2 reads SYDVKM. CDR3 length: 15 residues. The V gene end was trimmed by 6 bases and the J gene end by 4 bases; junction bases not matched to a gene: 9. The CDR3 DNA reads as TGTGCCAGCAGCCCGCACATGACAGGGGGAGAGACCCAGTACTTC. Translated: CASSPHMTGGETQYF.

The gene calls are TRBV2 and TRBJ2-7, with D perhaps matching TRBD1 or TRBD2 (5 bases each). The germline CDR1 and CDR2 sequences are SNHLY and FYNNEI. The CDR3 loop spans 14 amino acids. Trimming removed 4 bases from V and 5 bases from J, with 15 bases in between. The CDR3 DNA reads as TGTGCCAGCAGTGTAACGGCAGGGAGCCACGAGCAGTACTTC. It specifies CASSVTAGSHEQYF.

The CDR3 nucleotides are TGTGCCACCAGTGGGACAGGGTCTGAAGCTTTCTTT. Protein product: CATSGTGSEAFF. The chain joins TRBV24-1 to TRBJ1-1; the match to TRBD1 covers 8 bases. The germline gives CDR1 KGHDR, CDR2 SFDVKD. V lost 5 bases, J lost 6 bases, and 1 base stayed unmatched. The CDR3 runs to 12 residues.

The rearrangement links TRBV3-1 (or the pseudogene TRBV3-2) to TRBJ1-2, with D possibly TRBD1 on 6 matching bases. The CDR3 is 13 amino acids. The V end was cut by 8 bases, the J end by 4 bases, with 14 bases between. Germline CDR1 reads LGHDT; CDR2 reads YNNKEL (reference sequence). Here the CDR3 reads CASRDIGGYGYTF. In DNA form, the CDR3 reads TGTGCCAGCCGGGACATTGGTGGCTATGGCTACACCTTC.

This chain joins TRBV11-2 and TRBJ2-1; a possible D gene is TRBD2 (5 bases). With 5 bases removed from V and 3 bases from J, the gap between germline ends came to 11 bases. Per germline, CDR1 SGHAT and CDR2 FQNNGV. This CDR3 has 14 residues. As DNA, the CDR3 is TGTGCCAGCAGCCCGATCCGGGACTACAATGAGCAGTTCTTC. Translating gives CASSPIRDYNEQFF.

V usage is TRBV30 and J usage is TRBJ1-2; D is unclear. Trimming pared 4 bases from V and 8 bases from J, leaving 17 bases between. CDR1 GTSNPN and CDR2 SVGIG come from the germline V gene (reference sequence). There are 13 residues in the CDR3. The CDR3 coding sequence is TGTGCCTGGACTTCTTTGGGCAACTGGGGCTACACCTTC. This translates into CAWTSLGNWGYTF.

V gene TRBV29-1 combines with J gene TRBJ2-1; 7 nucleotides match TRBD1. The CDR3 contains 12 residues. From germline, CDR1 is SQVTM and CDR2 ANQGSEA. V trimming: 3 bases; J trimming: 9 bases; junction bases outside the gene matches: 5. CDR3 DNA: TGCAGCGTTGACCAAGCAGGGGGTGAGCAGTTCTTC. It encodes CSVDQAGGEQFF.

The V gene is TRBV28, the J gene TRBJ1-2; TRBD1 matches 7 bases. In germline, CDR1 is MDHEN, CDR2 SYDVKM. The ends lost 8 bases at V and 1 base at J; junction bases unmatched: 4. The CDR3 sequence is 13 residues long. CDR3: CASRQGNNYGYTF. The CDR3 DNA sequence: TGTGCCAGCCGACAGGGCAATAACTATGGCTACACCTTC.

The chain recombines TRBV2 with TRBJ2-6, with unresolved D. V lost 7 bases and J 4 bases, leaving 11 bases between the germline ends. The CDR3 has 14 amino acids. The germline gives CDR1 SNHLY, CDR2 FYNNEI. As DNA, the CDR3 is TGTGCCAGCACCCGGATAATCGGGGCCAACGTCCTGACTTTC. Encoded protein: CASTRIIGANVLTF.

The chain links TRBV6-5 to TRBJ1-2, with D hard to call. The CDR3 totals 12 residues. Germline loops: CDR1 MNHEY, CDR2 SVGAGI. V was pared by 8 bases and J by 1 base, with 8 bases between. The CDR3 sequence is CASGQVNYGYTF. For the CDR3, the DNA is TGTGCCAGCGGCCAAGTTAACTATGGCTACACCTTC.

In DNA, the CDR3 is TGTGCCAGCAGCTCTCTCAGGGGGCGAGGCACCGGGGAGCTGTTTTTT. This gives the protein CASSSLRGRGTGELFF. This chain links TRBV11-2 with TRBJ2-2; 8 bases match TRBD1. Looked up from germline, CDR1 is SGHAT and CDR2 is FQNNGV. J was trimmed by 4 bases and V by 4 bases; bases with no gene match: 8. The CDR3 runs to 16 residues.

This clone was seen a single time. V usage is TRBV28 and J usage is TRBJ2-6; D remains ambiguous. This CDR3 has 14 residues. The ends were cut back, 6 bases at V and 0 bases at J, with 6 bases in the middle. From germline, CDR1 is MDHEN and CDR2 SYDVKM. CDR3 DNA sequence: TGTGCCAGCAGCCCAATCTCTGGGGCCAACGTCCTGACTTTC. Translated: CASSPISGANVLTF.

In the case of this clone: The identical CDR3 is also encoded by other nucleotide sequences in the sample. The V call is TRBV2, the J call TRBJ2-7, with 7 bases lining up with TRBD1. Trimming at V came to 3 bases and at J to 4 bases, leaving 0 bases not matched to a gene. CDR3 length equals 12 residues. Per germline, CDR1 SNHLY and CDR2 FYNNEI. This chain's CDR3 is CASSDRGYEQYF. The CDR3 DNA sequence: TGTGCCAGCAGTGACAGGGGGTACGAGCAGTACTTC.

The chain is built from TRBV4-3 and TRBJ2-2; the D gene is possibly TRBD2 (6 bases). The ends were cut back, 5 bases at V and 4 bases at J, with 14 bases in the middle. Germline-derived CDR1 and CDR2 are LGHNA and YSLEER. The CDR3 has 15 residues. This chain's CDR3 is CASSLEPRGTGELFF. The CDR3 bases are TGCGCCAGCAGCTTAGAACCGCGGGGCACCGGGGAGCTGTTTTTT.

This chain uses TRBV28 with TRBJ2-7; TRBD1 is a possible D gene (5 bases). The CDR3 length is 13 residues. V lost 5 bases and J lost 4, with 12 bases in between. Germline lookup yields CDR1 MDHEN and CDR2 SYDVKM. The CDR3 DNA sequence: TGTGCCAGCAGTCGACAGCACAGTTACGAGCAGTACTTC. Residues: CASSRQHSYEQYF. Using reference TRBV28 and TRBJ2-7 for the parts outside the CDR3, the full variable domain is DVKVTQSSRYLVKRTGEKVFLECVQDMDHENMFWYRQDPGLGLRLIYFSYDVKMKEKGDIPEGYSVSREKKERFSLILESASTNQTSMYLCASSRQHSYEQYFGPGTRLTVT.

CDR3 nucleotide sequence: TGCGCCAGCAGCCAAATAGCCCGGTTAAGTGGCTACACCTTC. Its protein product is CASSQIARLSGYTF. The V and J genes are TRBV4-1 and TRBJ1-2, with D hard to call. Deletions cut 2 bases from V and 7 bases from J, with 14 bases between. Germline V CDR1 and CDR2: MGHRA, YSYEKL. The CDR3 covers 14 residues.